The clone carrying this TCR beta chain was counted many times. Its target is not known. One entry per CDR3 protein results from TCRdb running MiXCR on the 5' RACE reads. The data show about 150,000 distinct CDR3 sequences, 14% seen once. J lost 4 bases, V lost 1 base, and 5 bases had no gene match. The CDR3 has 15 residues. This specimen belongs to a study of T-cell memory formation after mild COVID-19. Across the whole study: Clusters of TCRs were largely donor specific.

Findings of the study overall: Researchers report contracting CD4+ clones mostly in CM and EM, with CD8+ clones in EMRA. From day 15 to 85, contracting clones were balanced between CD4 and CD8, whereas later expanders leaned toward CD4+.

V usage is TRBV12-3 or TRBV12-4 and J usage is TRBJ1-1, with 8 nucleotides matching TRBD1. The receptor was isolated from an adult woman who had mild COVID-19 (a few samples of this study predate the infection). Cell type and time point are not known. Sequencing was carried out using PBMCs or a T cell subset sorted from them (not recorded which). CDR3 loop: CASSLGTGWSTEAFF. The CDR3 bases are TGTGCCAGCAGTTTAGGGACAGGGTGGTCCACTGAAGCTTTCTTT.